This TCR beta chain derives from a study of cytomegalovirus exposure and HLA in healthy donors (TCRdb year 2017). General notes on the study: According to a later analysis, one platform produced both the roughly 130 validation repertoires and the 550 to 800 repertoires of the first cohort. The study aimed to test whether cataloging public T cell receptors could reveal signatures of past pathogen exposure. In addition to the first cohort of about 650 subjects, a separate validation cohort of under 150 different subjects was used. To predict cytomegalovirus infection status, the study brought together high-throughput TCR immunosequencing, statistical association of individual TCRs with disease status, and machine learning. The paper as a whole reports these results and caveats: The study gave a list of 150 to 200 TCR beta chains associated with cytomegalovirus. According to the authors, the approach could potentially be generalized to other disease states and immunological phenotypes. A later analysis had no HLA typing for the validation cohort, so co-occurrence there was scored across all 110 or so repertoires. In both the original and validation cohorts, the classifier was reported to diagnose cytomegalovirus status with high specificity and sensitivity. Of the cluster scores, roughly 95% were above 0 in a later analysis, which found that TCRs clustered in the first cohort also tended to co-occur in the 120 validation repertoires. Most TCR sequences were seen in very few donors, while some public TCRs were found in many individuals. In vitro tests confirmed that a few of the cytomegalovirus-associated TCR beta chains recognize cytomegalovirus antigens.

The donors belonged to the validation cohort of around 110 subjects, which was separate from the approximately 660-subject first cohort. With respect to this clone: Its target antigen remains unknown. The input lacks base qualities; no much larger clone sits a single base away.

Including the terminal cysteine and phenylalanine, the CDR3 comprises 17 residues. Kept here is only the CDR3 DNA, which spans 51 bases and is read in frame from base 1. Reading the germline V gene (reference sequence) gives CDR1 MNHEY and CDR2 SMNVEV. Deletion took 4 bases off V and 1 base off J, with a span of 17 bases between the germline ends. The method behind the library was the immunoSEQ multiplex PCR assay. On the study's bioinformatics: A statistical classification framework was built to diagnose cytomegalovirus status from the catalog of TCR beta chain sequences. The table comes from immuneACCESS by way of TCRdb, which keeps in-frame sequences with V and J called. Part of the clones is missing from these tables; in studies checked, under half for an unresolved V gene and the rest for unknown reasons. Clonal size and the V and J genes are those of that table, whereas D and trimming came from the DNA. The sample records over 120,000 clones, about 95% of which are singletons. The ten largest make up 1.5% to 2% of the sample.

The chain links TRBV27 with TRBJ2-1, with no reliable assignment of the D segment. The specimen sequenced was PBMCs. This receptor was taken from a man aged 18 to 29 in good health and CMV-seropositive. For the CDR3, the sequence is CASSSRVGVRSYNEQFF. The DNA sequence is TGTGCCAGCAGTTCCCGGGTAGGTGTGCGTTCCTACAATGAGCAGTTCTTC.